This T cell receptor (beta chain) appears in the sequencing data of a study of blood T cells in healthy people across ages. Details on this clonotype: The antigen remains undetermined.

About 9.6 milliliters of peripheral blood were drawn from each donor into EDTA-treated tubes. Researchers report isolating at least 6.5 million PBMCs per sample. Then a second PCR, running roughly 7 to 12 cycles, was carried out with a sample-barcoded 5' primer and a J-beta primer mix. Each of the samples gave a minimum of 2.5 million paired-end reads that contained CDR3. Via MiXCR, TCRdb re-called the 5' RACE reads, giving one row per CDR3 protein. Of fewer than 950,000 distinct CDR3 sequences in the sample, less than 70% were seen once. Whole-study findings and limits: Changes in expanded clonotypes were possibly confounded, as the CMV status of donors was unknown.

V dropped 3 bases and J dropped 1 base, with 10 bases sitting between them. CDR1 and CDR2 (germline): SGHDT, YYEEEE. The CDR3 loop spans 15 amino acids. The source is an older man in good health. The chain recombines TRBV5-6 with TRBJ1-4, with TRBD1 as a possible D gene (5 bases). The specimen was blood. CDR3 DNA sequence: TGTGCCAGCAGCTGGGCAGGGCTAACTAATGAAAAACTGTTTTTT. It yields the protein CASSWAGLTNEKLFF.